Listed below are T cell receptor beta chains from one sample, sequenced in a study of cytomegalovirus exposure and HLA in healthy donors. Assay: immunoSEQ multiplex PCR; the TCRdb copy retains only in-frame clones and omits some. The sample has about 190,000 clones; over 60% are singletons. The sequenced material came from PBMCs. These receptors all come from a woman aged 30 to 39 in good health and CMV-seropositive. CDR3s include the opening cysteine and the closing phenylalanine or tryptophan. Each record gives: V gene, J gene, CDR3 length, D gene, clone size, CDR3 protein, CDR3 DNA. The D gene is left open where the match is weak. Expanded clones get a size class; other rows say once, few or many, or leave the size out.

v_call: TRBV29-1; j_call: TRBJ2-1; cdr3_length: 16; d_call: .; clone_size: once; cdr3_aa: CSVEVVGPSPYNEQFF; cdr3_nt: TGCAGCGTTGAAGTAGTGGGGCCCTCACCCTACAATGAGCAGTTCTTC
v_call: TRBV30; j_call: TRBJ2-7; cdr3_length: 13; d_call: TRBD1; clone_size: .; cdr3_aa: CAWRVQGANEQYF; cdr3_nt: TGTGCCTGGAGAGTTCAGGGGGCTAACGAGCAGTACTTC
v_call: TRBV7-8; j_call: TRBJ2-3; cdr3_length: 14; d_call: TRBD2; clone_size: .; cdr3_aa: CASRKREQADTQYF; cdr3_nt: TGTGCCAGCAGGAAGCGGGAGCAAGCAGATACGCAGTATTTT
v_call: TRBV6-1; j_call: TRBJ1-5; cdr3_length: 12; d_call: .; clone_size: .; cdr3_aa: CASLDRNQPQHF; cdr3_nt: TGTGCCAGCTTGGACAGAAATCAGCCCCAGCATTTT
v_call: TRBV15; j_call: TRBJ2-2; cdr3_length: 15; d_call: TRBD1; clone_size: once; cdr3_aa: CATSKGQGVSTELFF; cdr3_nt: TGTGCCACCAGCAAAGGACAGGGGGTTAGCACGGAGCTGTTTTTT
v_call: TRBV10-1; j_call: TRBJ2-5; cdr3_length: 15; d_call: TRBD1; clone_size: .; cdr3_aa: CATRYSTGIRETQYF; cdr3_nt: TGCGCCACGAGATATTCGACAGGGATAAGGGAGACCCAGTACTTC
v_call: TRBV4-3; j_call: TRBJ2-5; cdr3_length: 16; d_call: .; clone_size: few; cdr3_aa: CASSQDGSGTQETQYF; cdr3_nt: TGCGCCAGCAGCCAAGATGGCAGCGGGACACAAGAGACCCAGTACTTC
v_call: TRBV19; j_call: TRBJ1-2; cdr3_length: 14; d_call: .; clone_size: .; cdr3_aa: CASTERDTAFGYTF; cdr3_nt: TGTGCCAGTACGGAAAGGGACACCGCCTTCGGCTACACCTTC
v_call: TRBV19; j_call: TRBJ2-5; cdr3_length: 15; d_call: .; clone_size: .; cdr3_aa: CASSVQSGEELPQYF; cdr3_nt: TGTGCCAGTAGTGTTCAAAGTGGTGAAGAGCTGCCCCAGTACTTC
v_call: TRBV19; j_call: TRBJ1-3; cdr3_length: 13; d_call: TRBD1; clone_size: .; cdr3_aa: CASSSRDSNSIYF; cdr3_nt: TGTGCCAGTAGTAGCCGGGACAGCAACAGTATATATTTT
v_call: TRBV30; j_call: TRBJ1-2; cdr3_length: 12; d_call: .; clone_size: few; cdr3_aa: CAWKGGSYGYTF; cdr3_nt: TGTGCCTGGAAAGGAGGATCCTATGGCTACACCTTC
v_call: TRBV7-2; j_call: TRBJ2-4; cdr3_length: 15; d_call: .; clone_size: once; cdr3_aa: CASSLAQAAKNIQYF; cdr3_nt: TGTGCCAGCAGCTTAGCCCAGGCGGCCAAAAACATTCAGTACTTC
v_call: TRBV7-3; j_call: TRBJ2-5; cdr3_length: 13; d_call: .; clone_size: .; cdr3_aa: CASSSGSQETQYF; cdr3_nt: TGTGCCAGCAGCTCCGGGTCCCAAGAGACCCAGTACTTC
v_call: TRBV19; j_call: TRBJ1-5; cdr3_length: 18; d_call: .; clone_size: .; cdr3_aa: CASSIVYSLGQSNQPQHF; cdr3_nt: TGTGCCAGTAGTATAGTGTATAGTCTGGGGCAGTCGAATCAGCCCCAGCATTTT
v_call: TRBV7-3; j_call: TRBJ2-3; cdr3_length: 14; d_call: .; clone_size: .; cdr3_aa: CASSPGLSGDTQYF; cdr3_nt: TGTGCCAGCAGCCCAGGACTCTCGGGAGATACGCAGTATTTT
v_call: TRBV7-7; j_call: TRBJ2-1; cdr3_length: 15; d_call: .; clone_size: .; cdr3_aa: CASSLAGGTYNEQFF; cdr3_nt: TGTGCCAGCAGCTTAGCGGGAGGAACCTACAATGAGCAGTTCTTC
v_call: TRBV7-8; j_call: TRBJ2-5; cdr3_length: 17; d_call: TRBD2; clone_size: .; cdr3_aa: CASSHRLAGGANYPQYF; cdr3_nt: TGTGCCAGCAGCCATAGACTAGCGGGAGGGGCGAACTATCCCCAGTACTTC
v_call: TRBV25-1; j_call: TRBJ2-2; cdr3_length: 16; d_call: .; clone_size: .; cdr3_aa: CASSDGSGVNTGELFF; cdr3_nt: TGTGCCAGCAGTGACGGGTCAGGGGTTAACACCGGGGAGCTGTTTTTT
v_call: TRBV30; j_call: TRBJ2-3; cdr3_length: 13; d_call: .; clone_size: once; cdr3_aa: CAWSGGLGDTQYF; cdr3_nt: TGTGCCTGGAGCGGGGGGCTAGGAGATACGCAGTATTTT